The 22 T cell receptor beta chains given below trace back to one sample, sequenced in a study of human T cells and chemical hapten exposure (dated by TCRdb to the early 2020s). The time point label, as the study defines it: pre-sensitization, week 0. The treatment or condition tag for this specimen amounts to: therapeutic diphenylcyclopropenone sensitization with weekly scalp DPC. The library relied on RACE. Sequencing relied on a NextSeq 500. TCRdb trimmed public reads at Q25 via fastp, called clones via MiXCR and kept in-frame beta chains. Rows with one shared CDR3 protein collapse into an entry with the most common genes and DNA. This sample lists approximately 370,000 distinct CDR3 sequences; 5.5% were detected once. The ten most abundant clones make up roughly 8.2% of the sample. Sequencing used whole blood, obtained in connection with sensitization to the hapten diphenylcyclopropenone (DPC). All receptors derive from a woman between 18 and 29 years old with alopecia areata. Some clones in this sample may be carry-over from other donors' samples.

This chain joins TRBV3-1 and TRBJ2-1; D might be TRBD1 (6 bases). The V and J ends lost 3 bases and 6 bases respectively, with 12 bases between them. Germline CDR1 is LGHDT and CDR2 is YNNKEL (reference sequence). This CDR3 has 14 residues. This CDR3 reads CASSQVTGSNEQFF. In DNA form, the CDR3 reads TGTGCCAGCAGCCAGGTCACAGGGAGCAATGAGCAGTTCTTC.

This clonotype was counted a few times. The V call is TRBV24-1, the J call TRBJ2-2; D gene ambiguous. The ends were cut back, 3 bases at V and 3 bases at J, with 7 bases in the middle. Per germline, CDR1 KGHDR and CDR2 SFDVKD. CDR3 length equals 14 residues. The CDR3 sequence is CATSDTRDTGELFF. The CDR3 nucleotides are TGTGCCACCAGTGATACAAGGGACACCGGGGAGCTGTTTTTT.

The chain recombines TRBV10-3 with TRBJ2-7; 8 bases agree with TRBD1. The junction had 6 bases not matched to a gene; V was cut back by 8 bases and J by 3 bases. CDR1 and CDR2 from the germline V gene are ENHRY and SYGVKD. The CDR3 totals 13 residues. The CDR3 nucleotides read TGTGCCATCGACGACGGGACAGGCTACGAGCAGTACTTC. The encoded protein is CAIDDGTGYEQYF.

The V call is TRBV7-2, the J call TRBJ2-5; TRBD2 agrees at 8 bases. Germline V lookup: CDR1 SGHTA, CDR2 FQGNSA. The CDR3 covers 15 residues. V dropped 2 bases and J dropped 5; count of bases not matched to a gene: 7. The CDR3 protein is CASSLLRGGRETQYF. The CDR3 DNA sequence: TGTGCCAGCAGCTTACTACGGGGGGGCCGGGAGACCCAGTACTTC.

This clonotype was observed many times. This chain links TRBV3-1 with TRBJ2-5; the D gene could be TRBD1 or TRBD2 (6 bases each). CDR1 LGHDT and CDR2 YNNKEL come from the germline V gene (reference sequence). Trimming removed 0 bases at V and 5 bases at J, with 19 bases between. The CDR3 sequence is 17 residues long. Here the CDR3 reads CASSQDYGGPYEETQYF. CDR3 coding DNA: TGTGCCAGCAGCCAAGATTATGGGGGGCCCTACGAGGAGACCCAGTACTTC.

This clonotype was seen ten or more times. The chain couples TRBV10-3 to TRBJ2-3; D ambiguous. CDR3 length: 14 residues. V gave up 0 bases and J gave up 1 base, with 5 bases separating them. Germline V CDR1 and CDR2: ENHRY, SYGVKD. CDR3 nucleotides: TGTGCCATCAGTGAGTCGACACGCACAGATACGCAGTATTTT. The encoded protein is CAISESTRTDTQYF.

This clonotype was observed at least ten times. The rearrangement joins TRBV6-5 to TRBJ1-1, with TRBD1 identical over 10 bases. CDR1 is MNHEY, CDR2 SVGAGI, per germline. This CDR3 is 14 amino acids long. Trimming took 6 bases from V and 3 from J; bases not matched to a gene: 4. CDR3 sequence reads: CASRTGGAYTEAFF. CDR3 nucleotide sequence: TGTGCCAGCAGGACAGGGGGCGCGTACACTGAAGCTTTCTTT.

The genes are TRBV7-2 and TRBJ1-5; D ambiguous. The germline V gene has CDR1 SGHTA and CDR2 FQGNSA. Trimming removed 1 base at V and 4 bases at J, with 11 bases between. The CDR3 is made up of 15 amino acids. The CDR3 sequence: CASSLVGQINQPQHF. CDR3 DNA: TGTGCCAGCAGCTTAGTGGGTCAGATTAATCAGCCCCAGCATTTT. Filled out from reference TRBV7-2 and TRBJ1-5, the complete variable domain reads GAGVSQSPSNKVTEKGKDVELRCDPISGHTALYWYRQSLGQGLEFLIYFQGNSAPDKSGLPSDRFSAERTGGSVSTLTIQRTQQEDSAVYLCASSLVGQINQPQHFGDGTRLSIL.

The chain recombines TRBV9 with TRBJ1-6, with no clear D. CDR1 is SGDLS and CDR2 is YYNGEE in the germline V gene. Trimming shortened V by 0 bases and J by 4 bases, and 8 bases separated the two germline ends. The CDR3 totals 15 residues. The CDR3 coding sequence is TGTGCCAGCAGCGTAGGAAGAGGTTATAATTCACCCCTCCACTTT. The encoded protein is CASSVGRGYNSPLHF.

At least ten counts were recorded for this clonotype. The CDR3 is CASSSDGYTF. The CDR3 region has the DNA TGTGCCAGCAGTTCTGACGGCTACACCTTC. The rearrangement joins TRBV28 to TRBJ1-2; no firm D call. This CDR3 has 10 amino acids. Germline assignment: CDR1 MDHEN and CDR2 SYDVKM. V lost 4 bases, J lost 8 bases, and 5 bases lay in between.

The CDR3 protein is CASSLVTASSYEQYF. CDR3 nucleotide sequence: TGTGCCAGCAGCTTAGTTACGGCTAGCTCCTACGAGCAGTACTTC. The chain carries TRBV7-9 and TRBJ2-7; D unresolved. CDR1 and CDR2 from the germline V gene are SEHNR and FQNEAQ (reference sequence). With 1 base removed from V and 0 bases from J, the gap between germline ends came to 10 bases. The CDR3 totals 15 residues.

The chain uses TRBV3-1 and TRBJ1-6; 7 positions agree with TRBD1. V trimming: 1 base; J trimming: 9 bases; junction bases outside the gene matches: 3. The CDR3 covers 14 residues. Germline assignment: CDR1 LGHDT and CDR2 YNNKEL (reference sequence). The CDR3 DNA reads TGTGCCAGCAGCCAAGGAGGGGGCACTTCACCCCTCCACTTT. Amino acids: CASSQGGGTSPLHF.

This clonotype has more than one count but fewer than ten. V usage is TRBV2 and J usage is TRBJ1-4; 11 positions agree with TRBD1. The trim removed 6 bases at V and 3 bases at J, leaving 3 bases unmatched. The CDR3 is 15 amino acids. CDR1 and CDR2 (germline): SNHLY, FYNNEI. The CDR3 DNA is TGTGCCAGCAGGGGACAGGGGGTCGCTAATGAAAAACTGTTTTTT. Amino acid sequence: CASRGQGVANEKLFF.

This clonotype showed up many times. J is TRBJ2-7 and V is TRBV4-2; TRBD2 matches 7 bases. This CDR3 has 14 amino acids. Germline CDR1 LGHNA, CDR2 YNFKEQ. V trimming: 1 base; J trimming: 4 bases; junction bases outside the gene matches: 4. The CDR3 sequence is CASSQVGGTYEQYF. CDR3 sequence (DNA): TGTGCCAGCAGCCAAGTCGGGGGGACTTACGAGCAGTACTTC.

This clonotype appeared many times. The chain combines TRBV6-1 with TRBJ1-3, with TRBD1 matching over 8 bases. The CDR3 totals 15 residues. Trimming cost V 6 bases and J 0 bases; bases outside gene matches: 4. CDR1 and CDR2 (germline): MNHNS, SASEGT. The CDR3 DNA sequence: TGTGCCAGCAGAGGGACAGGCAACTCTGGAAACACCATATATTTT. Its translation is CASRGTGNSGNTIYF.

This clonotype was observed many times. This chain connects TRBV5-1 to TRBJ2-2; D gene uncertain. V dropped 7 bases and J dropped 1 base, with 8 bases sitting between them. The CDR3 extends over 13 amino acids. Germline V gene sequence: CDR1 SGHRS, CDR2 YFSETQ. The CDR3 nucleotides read TGCGCCAGCCGCATCGGGAACACCGGGGAGCTGTTTTTT. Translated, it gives CASRIGNTGELFF.

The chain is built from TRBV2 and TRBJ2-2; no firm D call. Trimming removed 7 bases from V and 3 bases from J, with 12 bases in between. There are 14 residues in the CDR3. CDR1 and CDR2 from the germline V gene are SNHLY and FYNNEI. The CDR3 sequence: CASNPISYTGELFF. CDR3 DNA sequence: TGTGCCAGCAATCCGATCTCTTACACCGGGGAGCTGTTTTTT.

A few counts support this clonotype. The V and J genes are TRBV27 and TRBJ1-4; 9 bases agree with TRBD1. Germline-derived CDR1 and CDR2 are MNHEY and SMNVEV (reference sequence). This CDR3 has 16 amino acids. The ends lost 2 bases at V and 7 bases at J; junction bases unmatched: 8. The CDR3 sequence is CASSLARDRASEKLFF. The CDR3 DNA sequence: TGTGCCAGCAGTTTAGCCCGGGACAGGGCAAGTGAAAAACTGTTTTTT.

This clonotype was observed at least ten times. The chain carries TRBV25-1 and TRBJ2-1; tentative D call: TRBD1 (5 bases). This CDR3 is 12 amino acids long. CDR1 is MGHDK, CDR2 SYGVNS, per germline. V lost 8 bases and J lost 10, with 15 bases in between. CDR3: CASSAQGGEQFF. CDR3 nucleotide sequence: TGTGCCAGCTCCGCTCAGGGCGGAGAGCAGTTCTTC.

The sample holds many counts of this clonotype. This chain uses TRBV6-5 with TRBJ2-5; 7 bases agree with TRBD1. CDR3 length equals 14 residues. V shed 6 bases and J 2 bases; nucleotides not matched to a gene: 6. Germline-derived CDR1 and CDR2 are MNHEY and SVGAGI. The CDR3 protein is CASRRGPVQETQYF. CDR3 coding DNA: TGTGCCAGCAGGAGGGGGCCGGTTCAAGAGACCCAGTACTTC.

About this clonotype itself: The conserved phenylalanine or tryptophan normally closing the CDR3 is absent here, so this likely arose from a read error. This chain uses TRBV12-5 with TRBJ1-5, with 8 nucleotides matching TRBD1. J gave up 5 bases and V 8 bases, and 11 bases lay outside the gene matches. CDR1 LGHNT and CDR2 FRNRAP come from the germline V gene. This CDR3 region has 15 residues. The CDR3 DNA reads TGTGCTAGTAACCAGGGGGCCACTCCAGATCAGCCCCAGCATTTG. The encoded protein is CASNQGATPDQPQHL.

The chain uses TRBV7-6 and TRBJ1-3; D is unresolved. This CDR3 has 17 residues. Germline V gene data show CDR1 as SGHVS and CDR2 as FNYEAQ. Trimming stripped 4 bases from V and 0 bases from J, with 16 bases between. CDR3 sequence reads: CASSSHQEGYSGNTIYF. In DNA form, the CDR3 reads TGTGCCAGCAGCTCCCACCAGGAGGGTTACTCTGGAAACACCATATATTTT.